These 10 T cell receptor beta chains came from one sample sequenced in a study of blood T cell repertoires in COVID-19. Some clones are missing from TCRdb's copy, which holds only in-frame ones; the method was immunoSEQ multiplex PCR. This sample has some 230,000 clones, with 70% to 85% found just once. Sequencing was done on a sample of PBMCs or T cells enriched from blood (not recorded which). These receptors came from a middle-aged woman with acute COVID-19.

The V and J genes are TRBV6-6 and TRBJ1-4, with 7 bases aligning to TRBD1. There are 13 residues in the CDR3. With V trimmed by 6 bases and J by 11 bases, 9 bases remained unmatched. Germline V gene sequence: CDR1 MNHNY, CDR2 SVGAGI (reference sequence). CDR3 nucleotide sequence: TGTGCCAGCAGCTTTTCGACAGGGAGTAAACTGTTTTTT. Protein: CASSFSTGSKLFF.

Only a few counts were recorded for this clone. This sequence joins TRBV11-2 and TRBJ2-2, with 9 bases matching TRBD2. CDR1 and CDR2 (germline): SGHAT, FQNNGV. V dropped 6 bases and J dropped 4; count of bases not matched to a gene: 9. CDR3 length equals 16 residues. CDR3 DNA sequence: TGTGCCAGCAGGCTATATAGCGGGAGAGGCACCGGGGAGCTGTTTTTT. Its translation: CASRLYSGRGTGELFF.

The chain links TRBV19 to TRBJ2-5; D ambiguous. With 5 bases removed from V and 2 bases from J, the gap between germline ends came to 9 bases. The CDR3 extends over 13 amino acids. Germline V gene lookup returns CDR1 LNHDA and CDR2 SQIVND (reference sequence). Here the CDR3 DNA reads TGTGCCAGTAGTCAGCGCCTGCAAGAGACCCAGTACTTC. Translation gives CASSQRLQETQYF.

This chain joins TRBV28 and TRBJ1-2; 7 bases agree with TRBD1. Trimming removed 8 bases from V and 4 bases from J; junction bases left unmatched: 4. CDR3 length: 12 residues. Looked up from germline, CDR1 is MDHEN and CDR2 is SYDVKM. The CDR3 nucleotides are TGTGCCAGCCGACAGGGTACCTATGGCTACACCTTC. Its translation is CASRQGTYGYTF.

This clone has more than one count but fewer than ten. The gene calls are TRBV19 and TRBJ1-5; D is uncertain. With 6 bases removed from V and 7 bases from J, the gap between germline ends came to 10 bases. Germline V lookup: CDR1 LNHDA, CDR2 SQIVND (reference sequence). CDR3 length: 12 amino acids. CDR3 bases: TGTGCCAGTAGCCCCCAGCGGCAGCCCCAGCATTTT. Translation gives CASSPQRQPQHF.

This chain uses TRBV7-2 with TRBJ2-2; 14 positions match TRBD2. Trimming took 7 bases from V and 5 from J; bases not matched to a gene: 6. The V gene's germline CDR1 is SGHTA and CDR2 FQGNSA. CDR3 length: 16 residues. In DNA, the CDR3 is TGTGCCAGCAAGAAGACTAGCGGGGGGGCGACCGGGGAGCTGTTTTTT. It yields the protein CASKKTSGGATGELFF. Using reference TRBV7-2 and TRBJ2-2 for the parts outside the CDR3, the full variable domain is GAGVSQSPSNKVTEKGKDVELRCDPISGHTALYWYRQSLGQGLEFLIYFQGNSAPDKSGLPSDRFSAERTGGSVSTLTIQRTQQEDSAVYLCASKKTSGGATGELFFGEGSRLTVL.

The rearrangement joins TRBV7-3 to TRBJ2-4; 9 bases agree with TRBD2. The V segment lost 5 bases and the J segment 3 bases; nucleotides outside the gene matches: 5. This CDR3 spans 15 amino acids. Germline loops: CDR1 SGHTA, CDR2 FQGTGA. The CDR3 sequence: CASSLSGSGKNIQYF. CDR3 DNA: TGTGCCAGCAGCCTTAGCGGGAGTGGCAAAAACATTCAGTACTTC.

With respect to this clone: Mismatch with germline at one junction end may stem from a read error. The V gene is TRBV2, the J gene TRBJ2-4; 9 positions agree with TRBD2. Per germline, CDR1 SNHLY and CDR2 FYNNEI. The CDR3 length is 16 residues. The CDR3 sequence: CASRLGVAGAQNIQYF. In DNA form, the CDR3 reads TGTGCCAGCCGCTTGGGGGTAGCGGGAGCCCAAAACATTCAGTACTTC.

The chain joins TRBV24-1 to TRBJ2-5; 7 positions match TRBD1. J was trimmed by 4 bases and V by 4 bases; bases with no gene match: 5. The CDR3 runs 14 residues. Per the germline V gene, CDR1 is KGHDR and CDR2 is SFDVKD. The CDR3 is CATSENGQAETQYF. CDR3 nucleotide sequence: TGTGCCACCAGTGAAAACGGACAGGCAGAGACCCAGTACTTC.

The chain recombines TRBV11-2 with TRBJ1-3, with a weak D call TRBD1 (5 bases). CDR1 is SGHAT, CDR2 FQNNGV, per germline. The V end was cut by 5 bases, the J end by 2 bases, with 13 bases between. The CDR3 is made up of 15 amino acids. CDR3 residues: CASSQGWGTGNTIYF. The CDR3, as DNA: TGTGCCAGCAGCCAAGGATGGGGCACTGGAAACACCATATATTTT.